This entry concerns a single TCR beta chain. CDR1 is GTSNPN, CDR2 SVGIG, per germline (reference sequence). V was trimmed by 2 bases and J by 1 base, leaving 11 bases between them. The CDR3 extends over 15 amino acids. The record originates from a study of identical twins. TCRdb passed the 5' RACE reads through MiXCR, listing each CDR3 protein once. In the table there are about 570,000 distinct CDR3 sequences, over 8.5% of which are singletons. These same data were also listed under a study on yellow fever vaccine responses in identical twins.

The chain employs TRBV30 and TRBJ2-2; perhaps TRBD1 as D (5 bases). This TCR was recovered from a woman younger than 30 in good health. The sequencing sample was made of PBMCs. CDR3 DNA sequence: TGTGCCTGGAGTTCACTTACAGGGAACACCGGGGAGCTGTTTTTT. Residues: CAWSSLTGNTGELFF.